The 12 T cell receptor beta chains below come from one sample, sequenced in a study of blood T cell repertoires in COVID-19. Assay: immunoSEQ multiplex PCR; the TCRdb copy retains only in-frame clones and omits some. The sample carries approximately 120,000 clones, 70% to 75% recorded once. Specimen: peripheral blood. All receptors derive from an elderly man with COVID-19, enrolled during active disease.

This clone was seen more than once but under ten times. The gene calls are TRBV10-3 and TRBJ2-7; TRBD1 matches at 7 bases. Germline assignment: CDR1 ENHRY and CDR2 SYGVKD. J gave up 2 bases and V 6 bases, and 1 base lay outside the gene matches. The CDR3 sequence is 12 residues long. This chain's CDR3 is CAIRGQPYEQYF. The CDR3, as DNA: TGTGCCATCAGGGGACAGCCCTACGAGCAGTACTTC.

This sequence joins TRBV5-4 and TRBJ1-2; D is perhaps TRBD1 (6 bases). The ends were cut back, 0 bases at V and 2 bases at J, with 8 bases in the middle. Per the germline V gene, CDR1 is SGHNT and CDR2 is YYREEE (reference sequence). The CDR3 is 14 amino acids. The CDR3 bases are TGTGCCAGCAGCTTGGTGCAGGGGAACTATGGCTACACCTTC. Translated: CASSLVQGNYGYTF. Based on the CDR3 plus reference TRBV5-4 and TRBJ1-2, the full variable domain is ETGVTQSPTHLIKTRGQQVTLRCSSQSGHNTVSWYQQALGQGPQFIFQYYREEENGRGNFPPRFSGLQFPNYSSELNVNALELDDSALYLCASSLVQGNYGYTFGSGTRLTVV.

The chain combines TRBV6-5 with TRBJ2-5, with a weak D call TRBD2 (6 bases). Germline lookup yields CDR1 MNHEY and CDR2 SVGAGI. The CDR3 runs 15 residues. The V end was cut by 0 bases, the J end by 4 bases, with 12 bases between. The CDR3: CASSYSAGRIETQYF. The CDR3 DNA is TGTGCCAGCAGTTACTCGGCAGGGAGGATAGAGACCCAGTACTTC.

The chain uses TRBV27 and TRBJ2-1; D possibly corresponds to TRBD2 (6 bases). Per germline, CDR1 MNHEY and CDR2 SMNVEV (reference sequence). V was pared by 7 bases and J by 10 bases, with 17 bases between. The CDR3 sequence is 13 residues long. The CDR3 loop is CASKRVGGGEQFF. In DNA, the CDR3 is TGTGCCAGCAAGAGGGTTGGGGGAGGCGAGCAGTTCTTC.

This clone showed up many times. This chain uses TRBV27 with TRBJ2-5; 7 positions agree with TRBD2. Germline V gene sequence: CDR1 MNHEY, CDR2 SMNVEV (reference sequence). V shed 8 bases, J shed 1 base, and the junction held 7 bases outside the gene matches. This CDR3 is built from 14 residues. The chain's CDR3 is CASALSGPQETQYF. The DNA of the CDR3 is TGTGCCAGCGCCCTTAGCGGGCCCCAAGAGACCCAGTACTTC.

The V gene is TRBV4-1, the J gene TRBJ2-7; TRBD1 is a possible D gene (6 bases). This CDR3 has 14 residues. V gave up 3 bases and J gave up 3 bases, with 12 bases separating them. The germline V gene encodes CDR1 MGHRA and CDR2 YSYEKL. The CDR3, as DNA: TGCGCCAGCAGCCAGTCGACAGGCCACTACGAGCAGTACTTC. Translation: CASSQSTGHYEQYF.

The chain couples TRBV10-3 to TRBJ1-2, with 9 bases lining up with TRBD1. V gave up 4 bases and J gave up 2 bases; unmatched junction bases: 8. CDR1 is ENHRY and CDR2 is SYGVKD in the germline V gene. CDR3 size: 16 residues. The CDR3: CAISGDRVLSNYGYTF. DNA for the CDR3: TGTGCCATCAGTGGGGACAGGGTCCTCTCAAACTATGGCTACACCTTC.

This clone appeared a few times. This chain connects TRBV19 to TRBJ1-1, with a weak D call TRBD1 (6 bases). This CDR3 has 14 residues. The germline V and J ends were trimmed by 11 bases and 1 base, with 17 bases remaining between them. Germline CDR1 reads LNHDA; CDR2 reads SQIVND (reference sequence). CDR3 residues: CACRIGQSNTEAFF. In DNA, the CDR3 is TGTGCCTGCAGAATCGGACAGTCGAACACTGAAGCTTTCTTT.

The J gene is TRBJ2-1, the V gene TRBV28, with 9 positions matching TRBD2. The CDR3 contains 15 residues. Looked up from germline, CDR1 is MDHEN and CDR2 is SYDVKM. Germline trimming cut 5 bases from V and 1 base from J; bases unmatched to any gene: 3. The CDR3 reads CASSKTSGSYNEQFF. CDR3 nucleotide sequence: TGTGCCAGCAGTAAAACTAGCGGGTCCTACAATGAGCAGTTCTTC. The full variable domain, in which reference TRBV28 and TRBJ2-1 provide the parts outside the CDR3, is DVKVTQSSRYLVKRTGEKVFLECVQDMDHENMFWYRQDPGLGLRLIYFSYDVKMKEKGDIPEGYSVSREKKERFSLILESASTNQTSMYLCASSKTSGSYNEQFFGPGTRLTVL.

The V and J genes are TRBV7-2 and TRBJ2-1; D is possibly TRBD2 (6 bases). CDR3 size: 14 residues. The germline V gene has CDR1 SGHTA and CDR2 FQGNSA. Deletions cut 11 bases from V and 5 bases from J, with 19 bases between. CDR3 protein: CAGRKAGQNNEQFF. CDR3 coding DNA: TGTGCCGGGAGAAAAGCGGGCCAAAACAATGAGCAGTTCTTC.

The chain couples TRBV5-1 to TRBJ1-3, with a weak D call TRBD1 (5 bases). In germline, CDR1 is SGHRS, CDR2 YFSETQ. This CDR3 is built from 15 residues. The germline V and J ends were trimmed by 2 bases and 2 bases, with 11 bases remaining between them. The CDR3 loop is CASSFQGAAGNTIYF. CDR3 coding DNA: TGCGCCAGCAGCTTTCAGGGCGCCGCTGGAAACACCATATATTTT.

V is TRBV7-6 and J is TRBJ2-7; 12 nucleotides match TRBD2. The CDR3 covers 15 residues. Germline CDR1 SGHVS, CDR2 FNYEAQ. V was clipped by 5 bases and J by 7 bases; unmatched bases: 9. The CDR3 bases are TGTGCCAGCAGCGTGACTAGCGGGAGTACGGAAGAGCAGTACTTC. Protein product: CASSVTSGSTEEQYF.